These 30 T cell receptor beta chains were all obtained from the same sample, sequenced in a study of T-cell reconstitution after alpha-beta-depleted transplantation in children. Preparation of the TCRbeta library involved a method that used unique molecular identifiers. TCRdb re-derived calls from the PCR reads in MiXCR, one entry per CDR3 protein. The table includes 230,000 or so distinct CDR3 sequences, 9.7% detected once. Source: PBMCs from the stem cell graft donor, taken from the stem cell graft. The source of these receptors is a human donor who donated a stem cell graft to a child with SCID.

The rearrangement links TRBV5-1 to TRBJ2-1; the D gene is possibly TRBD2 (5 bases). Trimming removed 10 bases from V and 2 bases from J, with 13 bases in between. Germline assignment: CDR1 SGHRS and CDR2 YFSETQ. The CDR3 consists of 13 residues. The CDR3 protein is CAVSEAAYNEQFF. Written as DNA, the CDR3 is TGCGCCGTTAGCGAGGCCGCCTACAATGAGCAGTTCTTC.

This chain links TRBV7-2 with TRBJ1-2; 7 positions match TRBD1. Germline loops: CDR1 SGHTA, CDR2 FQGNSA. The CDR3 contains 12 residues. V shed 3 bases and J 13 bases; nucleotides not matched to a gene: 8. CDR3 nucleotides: TGTGCCAGCAGCTTCGGACAGACAGGGTCCACCTTC. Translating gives CASSFGQTGSTF.

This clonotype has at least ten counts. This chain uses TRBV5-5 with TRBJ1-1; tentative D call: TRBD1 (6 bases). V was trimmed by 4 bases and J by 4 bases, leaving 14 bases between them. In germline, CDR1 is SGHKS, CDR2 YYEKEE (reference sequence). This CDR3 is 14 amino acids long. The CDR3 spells CASSQGGVITEAFF. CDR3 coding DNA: TGTGCCAGCAGCCAAGGGGGTGTTATCACTGAAGCTTTCTTT. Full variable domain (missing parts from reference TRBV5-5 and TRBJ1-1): DAGVTQSPTHLIKTRGQQVTLRCSPISGHKSVSWYQQVLGQGPQFIFQYYEKEERGRGNFPDRFSARQFPNYSSELNVNALLLGDSALYLCASSQGGVITEAFFGQGTRLTVV.

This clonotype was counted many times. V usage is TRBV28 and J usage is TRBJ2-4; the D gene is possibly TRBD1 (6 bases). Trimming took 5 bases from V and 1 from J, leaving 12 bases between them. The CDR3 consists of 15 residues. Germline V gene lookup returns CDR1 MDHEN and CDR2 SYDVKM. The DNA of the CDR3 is TGTGCCAGCAGTCTTACAGGGAACGCCAAAAACATTCAGTACTTC. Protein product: CASSLTGNAKNIQYF.

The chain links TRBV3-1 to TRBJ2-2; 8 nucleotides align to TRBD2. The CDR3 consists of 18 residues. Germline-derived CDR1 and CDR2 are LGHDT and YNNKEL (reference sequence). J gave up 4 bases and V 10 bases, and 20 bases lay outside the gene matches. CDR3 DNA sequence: TGTGCCACCTCCCAAGCCCCGACTAGCGTACTATCCACCGGGGAGCTGTTTTTT. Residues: CATSQAPTSVLSTGELFF.

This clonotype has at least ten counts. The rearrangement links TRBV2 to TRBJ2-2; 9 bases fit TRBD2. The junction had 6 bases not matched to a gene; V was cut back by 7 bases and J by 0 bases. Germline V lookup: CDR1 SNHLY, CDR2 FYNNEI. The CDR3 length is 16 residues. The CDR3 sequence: CASTPLAGANTGELFF. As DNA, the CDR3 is TGTGCCAGCACCCCACTAGCGGGTGCGAACACCGGGGAGCTGTTTTTT.

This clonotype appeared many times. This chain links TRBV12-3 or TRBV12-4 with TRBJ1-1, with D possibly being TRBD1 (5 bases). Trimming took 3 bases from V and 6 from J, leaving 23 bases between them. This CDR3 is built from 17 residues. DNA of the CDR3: TGTGCCAGCAGTTTTGGTCCTTGGAACGAGGGGAAGTCTGAAGCTTTCTTT. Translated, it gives CASSFGPWNEGKSEAFF.

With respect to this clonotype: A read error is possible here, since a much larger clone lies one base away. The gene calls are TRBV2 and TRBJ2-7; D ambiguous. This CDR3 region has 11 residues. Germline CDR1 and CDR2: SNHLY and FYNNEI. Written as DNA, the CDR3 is TGTGTCAGCAGTGAATATCGCGAGCAGTACTTC. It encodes CVSSEYREQYF.

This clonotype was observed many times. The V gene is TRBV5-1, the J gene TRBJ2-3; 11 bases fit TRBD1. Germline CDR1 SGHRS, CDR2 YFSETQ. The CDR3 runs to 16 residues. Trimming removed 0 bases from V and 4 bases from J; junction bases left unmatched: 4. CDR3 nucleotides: TGCGCCAGCAGCTTGGACGGACAGGGGGCTTCAGATACGCAGTATTTT. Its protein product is CASSLDGQGASDTQYF.

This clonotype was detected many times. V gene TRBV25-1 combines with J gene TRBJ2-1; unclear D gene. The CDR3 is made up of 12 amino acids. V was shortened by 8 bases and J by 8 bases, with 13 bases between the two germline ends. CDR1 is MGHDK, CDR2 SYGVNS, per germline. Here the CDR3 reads CASRSKVHEQFF. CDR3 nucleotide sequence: TGTGCCAGCCGTAGTAAGGTGCATGAGCAGTTCTTC.

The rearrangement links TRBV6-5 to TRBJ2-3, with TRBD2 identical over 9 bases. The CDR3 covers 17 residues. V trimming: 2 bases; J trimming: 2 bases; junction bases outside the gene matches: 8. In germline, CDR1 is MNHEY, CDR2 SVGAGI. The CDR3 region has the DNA TGTGCCAGCAGTTACCATGCGCCTAGCGGGGTCACAGATACGCAGTATTTT. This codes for CASSYHAPSGVTDTQYF.

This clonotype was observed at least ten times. CDR3: CASSQGEGGMNTEAFF. In DNA form, the CDR3 reads TGCGCCAGCAGCCAAGGGGAGGGGGGGATGAACACTGAAGCTTTCTTT. This chain joins TRBV4-1 and TRBJ1-1; D perhaps matches TRBD1 (6 bases). Trimming removed 1 base at V and 0 bases at J, with 12 bases between. The CDR3 consists of 16 residues. Germline lookup yields CDR1 MGHRA and CDR2 YSYEKL.

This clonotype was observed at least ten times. DNA for the CDR3: TGTGCCAGCAGCCCTCGGAGGCGGGACAGCAGCTCTGGGGCCAACGTCCTGACTTTC. Translation: CASSPRRRDSSSGANVLTF. The rearrangement uses TRBV11-2 and TRBJ2-6; possible D gene TRBD1, 7 bases. V was trimmed by 5 bases and J by 0 bases, leaving 20 bases between them. CDR3 size: 19 residues. The V gene's germline CDR1 is SGHAT and CDR2 FQNNGV.

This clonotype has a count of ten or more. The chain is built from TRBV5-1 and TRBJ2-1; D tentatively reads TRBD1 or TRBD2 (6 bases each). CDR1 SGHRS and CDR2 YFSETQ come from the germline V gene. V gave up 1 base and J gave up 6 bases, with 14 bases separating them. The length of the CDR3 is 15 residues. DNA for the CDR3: TGCGCCAGCAGCTTGTGGGGGGCTCCAGGCAATGAGCAGTTCTTC. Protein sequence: CASSLWGAPGNEQFF.

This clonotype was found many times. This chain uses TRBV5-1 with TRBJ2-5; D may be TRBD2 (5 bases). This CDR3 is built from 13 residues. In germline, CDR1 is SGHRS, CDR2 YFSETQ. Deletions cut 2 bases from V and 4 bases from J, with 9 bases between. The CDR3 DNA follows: TGCGCCAGCAGCTTTATTGGAGGAGAGACCCAGTACTTC. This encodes CASSFIGGETQYF.

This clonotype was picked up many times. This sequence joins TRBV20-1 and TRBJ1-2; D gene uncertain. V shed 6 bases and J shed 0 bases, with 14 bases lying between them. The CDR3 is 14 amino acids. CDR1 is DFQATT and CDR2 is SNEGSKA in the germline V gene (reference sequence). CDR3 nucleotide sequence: TGCAGTGCCCCTAGTGGCGTGACTAACTATGGCTACACCTTC. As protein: CSAPSGVTNYGYTF.

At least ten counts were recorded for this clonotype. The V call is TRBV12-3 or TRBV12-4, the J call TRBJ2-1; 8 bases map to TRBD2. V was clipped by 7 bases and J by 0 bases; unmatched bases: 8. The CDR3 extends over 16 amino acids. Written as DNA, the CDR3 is TGTGCCAGCATCAAGTCGGGGGGGAGCTCCTACAATGAGCAGTTCTTC. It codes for CASIKSGGSSYNEQFF.

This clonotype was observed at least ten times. The chain's CDR3 is CASSQDGTGAKAFF. The DNA for the CDR3 is TGTGCCAGCAGCCAAGATGGGACAGGGGCCAAAGCTTTCTTT. The chain couples TRBV3-1 to TRBJ1-1; 10 nucleotides line up with TRBD1. The germline CDR1 and CDR2 sequences are LGHDT and YNNKEL (reference sequence). After removal of 0 bases from V and 9 bases from J, the junction contained 4 bases not matched to a gene. The CDR3 length is 14 residues.

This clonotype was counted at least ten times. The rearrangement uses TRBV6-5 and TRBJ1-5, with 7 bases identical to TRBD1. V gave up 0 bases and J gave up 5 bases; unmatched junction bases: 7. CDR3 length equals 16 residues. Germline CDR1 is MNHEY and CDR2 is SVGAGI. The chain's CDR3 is CASSYSGQFLDQPQHF. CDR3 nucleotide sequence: TGTGCCAGCAGTTACTCGGGACAGTTTCTTGATCAGCCCCAGCATTTT.

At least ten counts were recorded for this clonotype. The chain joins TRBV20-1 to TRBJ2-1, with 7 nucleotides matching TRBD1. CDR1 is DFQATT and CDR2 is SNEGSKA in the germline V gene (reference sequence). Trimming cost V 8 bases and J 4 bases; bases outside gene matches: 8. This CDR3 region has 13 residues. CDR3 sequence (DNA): TGCAGTCACCGGGACAGCCCATACAATGAGCAGTTCTTC. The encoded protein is CSHRDSPYNEQFF.

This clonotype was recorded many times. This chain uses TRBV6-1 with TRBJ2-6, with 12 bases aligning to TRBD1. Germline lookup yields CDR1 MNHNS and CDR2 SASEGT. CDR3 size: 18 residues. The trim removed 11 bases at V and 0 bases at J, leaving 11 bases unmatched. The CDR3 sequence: CAAGTGGFLSSGANVLTF. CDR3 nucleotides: TGTGCCGCTGGGACAGGGGGCTTCCTCTCCTCTGGGGCCAACGTCCTGACTTTC.

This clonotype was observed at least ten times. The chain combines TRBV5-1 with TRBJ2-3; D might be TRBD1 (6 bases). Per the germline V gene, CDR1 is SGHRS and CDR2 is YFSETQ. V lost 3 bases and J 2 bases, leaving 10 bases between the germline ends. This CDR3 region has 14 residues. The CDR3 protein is CASSWDTHTDTQYF. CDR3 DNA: TGCGCCAGCAGCTGGGACACGCACACAGATACGCAGTATTTT.

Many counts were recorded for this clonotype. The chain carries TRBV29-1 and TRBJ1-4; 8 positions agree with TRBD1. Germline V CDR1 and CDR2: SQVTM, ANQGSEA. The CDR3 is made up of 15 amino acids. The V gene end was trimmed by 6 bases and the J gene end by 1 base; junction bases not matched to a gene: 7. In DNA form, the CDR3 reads TGCAGCGTCAGCCATACAGGGGGAACTAATGAAAAACTGTTTTTT. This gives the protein CSVSHTGGTNEKLFF.

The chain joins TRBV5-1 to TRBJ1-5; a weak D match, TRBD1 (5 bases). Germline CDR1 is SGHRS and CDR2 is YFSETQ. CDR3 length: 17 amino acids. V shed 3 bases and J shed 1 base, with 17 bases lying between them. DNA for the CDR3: TGCGCCAGCAGCTCTAAAGAACTCCGGGACAGCAATCAGCCCCAGCATTTT. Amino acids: CASSSKELRDSNQPQHF. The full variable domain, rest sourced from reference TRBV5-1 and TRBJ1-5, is KAGVTQTPRYLIKTRGQQVTLSCSPISGHRSVSWYQQTPGQGLQFLFEYFSETQRNKGNFPGRFSGRQFSNSRSEMNVSTLELGDSALYLCASSSKELRDSNQPQHFGDGTRLSIL.

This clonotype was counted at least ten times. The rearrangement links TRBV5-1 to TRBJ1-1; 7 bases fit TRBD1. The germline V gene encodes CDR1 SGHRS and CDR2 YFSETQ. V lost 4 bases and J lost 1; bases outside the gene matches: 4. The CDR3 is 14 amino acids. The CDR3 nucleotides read TGCGCCAGCAGCCGAAGGGACAGGAACACTGAAGCTTTCTTT. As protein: CASSRRDRNTEAFF.

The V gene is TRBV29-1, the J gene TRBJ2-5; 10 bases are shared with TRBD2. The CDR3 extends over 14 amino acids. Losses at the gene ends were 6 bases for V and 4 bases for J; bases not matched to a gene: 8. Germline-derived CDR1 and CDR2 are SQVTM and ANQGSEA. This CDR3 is CSVDLAGDGETQYF. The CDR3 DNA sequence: TGCAGCGTCGATCTAGCGGGGGACGGAGAGACCCAGTACTTC.

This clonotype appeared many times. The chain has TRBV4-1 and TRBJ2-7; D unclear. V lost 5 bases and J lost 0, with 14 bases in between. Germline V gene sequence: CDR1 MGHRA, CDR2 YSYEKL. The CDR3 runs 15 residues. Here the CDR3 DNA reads TGCGCCAGCAGCTCACTTCCTTCCGCCTCCTACGAGCAGTACTTC. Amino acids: CASSSLPSASYEQYF.

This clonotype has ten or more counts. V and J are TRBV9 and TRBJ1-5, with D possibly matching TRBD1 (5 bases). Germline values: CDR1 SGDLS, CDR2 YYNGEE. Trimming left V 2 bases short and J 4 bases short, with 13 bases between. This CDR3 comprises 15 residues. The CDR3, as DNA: TGTGCCAGCAGCGTTGGCGGACAAAGAAATCAGCCCCAGCATTTT. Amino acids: CASSVGGQRNQPQHF. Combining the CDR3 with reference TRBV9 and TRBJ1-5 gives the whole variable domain DSGVTQTPKHLITATGQRVTLRCSPRSGDLSVYWYQQSLDQGLQFLIQYYNGEERAKGNILERFSAQQFPDLHSELNLSSLELGDSALYFCASSVGGQRNQPQHFGDGTRLSIL.

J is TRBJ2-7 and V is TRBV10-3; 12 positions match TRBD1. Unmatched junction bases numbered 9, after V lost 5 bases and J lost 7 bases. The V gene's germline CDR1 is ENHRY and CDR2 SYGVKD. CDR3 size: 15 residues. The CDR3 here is CAISPPGQGASEQYF. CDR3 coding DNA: TGTGCCATCAGTCCACCGGGACAGGGGGCGAGTGAGCAGTACTTC.

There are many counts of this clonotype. The CDR3: CASSEYLQDTQYF. In DNA form, the CDR3 reads TGTGCCAGCAGTGAATATTTGCAGGATACGCAGTATTTT. The chain has TRBV6-1 and TRBJ2-3; the D is unclear. Germline lookup yields CDR1 MNHNS and CDR2 SASEGT. V gave up 2 bases and J gave up 6 bases, with 9 bases separating them. The CDR3 covers 13 residues.